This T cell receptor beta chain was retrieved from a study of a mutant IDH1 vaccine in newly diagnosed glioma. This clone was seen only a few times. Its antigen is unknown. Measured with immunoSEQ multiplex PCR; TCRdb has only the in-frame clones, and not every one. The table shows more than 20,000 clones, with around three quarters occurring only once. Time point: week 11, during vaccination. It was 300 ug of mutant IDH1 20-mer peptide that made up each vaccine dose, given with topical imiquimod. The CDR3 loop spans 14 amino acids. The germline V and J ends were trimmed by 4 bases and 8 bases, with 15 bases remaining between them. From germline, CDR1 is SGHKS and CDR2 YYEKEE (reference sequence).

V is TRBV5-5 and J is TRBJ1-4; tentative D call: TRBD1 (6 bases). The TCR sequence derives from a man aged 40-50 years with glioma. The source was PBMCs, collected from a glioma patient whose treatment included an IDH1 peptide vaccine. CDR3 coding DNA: TGTGCCAGCAGCGGTGCAGGGGATAACGAAAAACTGTTTTTT. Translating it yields CASSGAGDNEKLFF. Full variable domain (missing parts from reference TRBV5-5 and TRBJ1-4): DAGVTQSPTHLIKTRGQQVTLRCSPISGHKSVSWYQQVLGQGPQFIFQYYEKEERGRGNFPDRFSARQFPNYSSELNVNALLLGDSALYLCASSGAGDNEKLFFGSGTQLSVL.